This TCR beta chain appears in the sequencing data of a study of blood T cell repertoires in COVID-19. Study summary: Material from acute and convalescent COVID-19 was sourced from the United States, Italy and Spain. Nucleic acid was either cDNA or gDNA, and it came from T cells, B-cell-depleted T cells, or PBMCs.

Under the authors' procedure: Scientists estimated how many nucleated cells there were by amplifying reference gene primers. Using immunoSEQ multiplex PCR, the repertoire was profiled, and TCRdb retains in-frame clones only, with some absent. The DNA gave D and trimming, while V, J and clone size come from that table. The sample contains under 70,000 clones, about 89% of which appear only once. Trimming shortened V by 5 bases and J by 0 bases, and 8 bases separated the two germline ends. The germline gives CDR1 SGHRS, CDR2 YFSETQ. The CDR3 consists of 14 residues. This chain joins TRBV5-1 and TRBJ1-4; D not certain. Material for sequencing was peripheral blood. The origin of this receptor is a woman between 55 and 75 years old with active or convalescent COVID-19. This chain's CDR3 is CASREYATNEKLFF. CDR3 nucleotide sequence: TGCGCCAGCAGAGAGTATGCAACTAATGAAAAACTGTTTTTT.